Below are 5 T cell receptor beta chains sequenced from a single sample in a study of shared clonotypes between healthy human individuals. Sequenced by immunoSEQ multiplex PCR; TCRdb stores in-frame clones only, minus some. Among about 99,000 clones listed, around half were seen once. The material sequenced was PBMCs. The receptors were sampled from a woman aged 40-49 years in good health. Some clones in this sample may be carry-over from other donors' samples.

In this sample, this clone turned up many times. The chain links TRBV5-4 to TRBJ2-5, with TRBD2 matching over 9 bases. Germline V gene sequence: CDR1 SGHNT, CDR2 YYREEE (reference sequence). CDR3 length: 17 residues. Losses at the gene ends were 4 bases for V and 1 base for J; bases not matched to a gene: 11. The CDR3 loop is CASSRFGLAGSQETQYF. CDR3 sequence (DNA): TGTGCCAGCAGCCGCTTCGGGCTAGCGGGATCCCAAGAGACCCAGTACTTC.

This rearrangement joins TRBV7-2 to TRBJ2-2; either TRBD1 or TRBD2 may supply D (6 bases each). The CDR3 is made up of 17 amino acids. Trimming removed 4 bases from V and 0 bases from J, with 15 bases in between. The germline gives CDR1 SGHTA, CDR2 FQGNSA. CDR3 amino acids: CASSSPTGGTNTGELFF. The CDR3 nucleotides read TGTGCCAGCAGCTCACCGACAGGCGGGACGAACACCGGGGAGCTGTTTTTT.

The V call is TRBV6-5, the J call TRBJ1-2; D call uncertain. CDR1 is MNHEY and CDR2 is SVGAGI in the germline V gene. Deletions cut 2 bases from V and 8 bases from J, with 6 bases between. The CDR3 is 11 amino acids. Written as DNA, the CDR3 is TGTGCCAGCAGTTACGCGGACGGCTACACCTTC. Residues: CASSYADGYTF.

The gene calls are TRBV9 and TRBJ2-5; D is perhaps TRBD2 (6 bases). CDR1 is SGDLS and CDR2 is YYNGEE in the germline V gene. V gave up 4 bases and J gave up 1 base, with 8 bases separating them. The CDR3 loop spans 13 amino acids. The CDR3 spells CASSRDFQETQYF. The CDR3, as DNA: TGTGCCAGCAGCCGGGACTTCCAAGAGACCCAGTACTTC.

The rearrangement links TRBV5-5 to TRBJ2-7; no firm D call. Per germline, CDR1 SGHKS and CDR2 YYEKEE (reference sequence). Trimming stripped 0 bases from V and 6 bases from J, with 13 bases between. This CDR3 spans 14 amino acids. The CDR3 nucleotides are TGTGCCAGCAGCTTGGGCGGATCGGTTGGCGAGCAGTACTTC. Translated, it gives CASSLGGSVGEQYF. Full variable domain (outside the CDR3, taken from reference TRBV5-5 and TRBJ2-7): DAGVTQSPTHLIKTRGQQVTLRCSPISGHKSVSWYQQVLGQGPQFIFQYYEKEERGRGNFPDRFSARQFPNYSSELNVNALLLGDSALYLCASSLGGSVGEQYFGPGTRLTVT.